Following are 22 T cell receptor beta chains from one sample sequenced in a study of CD8 T cells in Susac syndrome. After extraction with the RNeasy kit, roughly 0.45 to 1 ug of the RNA was reverse transcribed using random hexamers. TCRdb re-analysed the immunoSEQ multiplex PCR reads in MiXCR, keeping a single row per CDR3 protein. The sample yields 150,000 to 200,000 distinct CDR3 sequences, 90% to 95% seen once. The sequenced sample consisted of CD4+ T cells from PBMCs. These receptors all stem from a human donor in good health.

This rearrangement joins TRBV29-1 to TRBJ1-5; D unclear. There are 12 residues in the CDR3. V was trimmed by 4 bases and J by 1 base, leaving 5 bases between them. Germline CDR1 reads SQVTM; CDR2 reads ANQGSEA. The CDR3 region is CSVALSNQPQHF. CDR3 bases: TGCAGCGTTGCATTAAGCAATCAGCCCCAGCATTTT.

The chain recombines TRBV5-6 with TRBJ2-2; unclear D gene. Germline V CDR1 and CDR2: SGHDT, YYEEEE. Trimming removed 4 bases from V and 4 bases from J, with 2 bases in between. The CDR3 has 11 amino acids. CDR3 DNA: TGTGCCAGCAGCGTCACCGGGGAGCTGTTTTTT. Translating it yields CASSVTGELFF.

This chain links TRBV30 with TRBJ1-5; tentative D call: TRBD1 (6 bases). The V end lost 1 base, the J end lost 7 bases, and 14 bases lay between the germline ends. The germline gives CDR1 GTSNPN, CDR2 SVGIG (reference sequence). The CDR3 spans 14 residues. DNA of the CDR3: TGTGCCTGGAGTGCAGCATGGGGGGGCCAGCCCCAGCATTTT. It yields the protein CAWSAAWGGQPQHF.

The rearrangement joins TRBV20-1 to TRBJ2-7, with 9 bases lining up with TRBD1. The junction had 7 bases not matched to a gene; V was cut back by 0 bases and J by 4 bases. Germline V CDR1 and CDR2: DFQATT, SNEGSKA (reference sequence). This CDR3 comprises 15 residues. The CDR3 DNA follows: TGCAGTGCTAGAGATGGGACAGGGAGGACGTACGAGCAGTACTTC. Protein product: CSARDGTGRTYEQYF.

The chain links TRBV20-1 to TRBJ2-6; no clear D gene. Trimming cost V 3 bases and J 4 bases, with 4 bases left between them. The CDR3 contains 12 residues. In germline, CDR1 is DFQATT, CDR2 SNEGSKA (reference sequence). CDR3 nucleotide sequence: TGCAGTGCTAGGGAGGGGGCCAACGTCCTGACTTTC. This encodes CSAREGANVLTF.

The chain is built from TRBV5-4 and TRBJ2-1; D uncertain. The length of the CDR3 is 13 residues. Trimming removed 4 bases from V and 8 bases from J, with 13 bases in between. Looked up from germline, CDR1 is SGHNT and CDR2 is YYREEE (reference sequence). The CDR3 nucleotides are TGTGCCAGCAGCCTCGTTAAGAACCATGAGCAGTTCTTC. Translating it yields CASSLVKNHEQFF. The entire variable domain, with the rest obtained from reference TRBV5-4 and TRBJ2-1, is as follows: ETGVTQSPTHLIKTRGQQVTLRCSSQSGHNTVSWYQQALGQGPQFIFQYYREEENGRGNFPPRFSGLQFPNYSSELNVNALELDDSALYLCASSLVKNHEQFFGPGTRLTVL.

This rearrangement joins TRBV20-1 to TRBJ1-6; 8 bases fit TRBD1. The CDR3 spans 15 residues. V shed 1 base, J shed 14 bases, and the junction held 13 bases outside the gene matches. The germline CDR1 and CDR2 sequences are DFQATT and SNEGSKA (reference sequence). Here the CDR3 reads CSARAAGGDLASLHF. The CDR3 DNA sequence: TGCAGTGCTAGAGCGGCAGGGGGCGACTTAGCGTCCCTCCACTTT.

This chain joins TRBV6-1 and TRBJ2-7; D perhaps matches TRBD2 (5 bases). Germline V gene lookup returns CDR1 MNHNS and CDR2 SASEGT. Trimming removed 1 base at V and 2 bases at J, with 9 bases between. This CDR3 comprises 14 residues. The CDR3 sequence is CASSEGTRAYEQYF. The CDR3 DNA reads TGTGCCAGCAGTGAAGGGACTCGAGCCTACGAGCAGTACTTC.

The rearrangement links TRBV20-1 to TRBJ2-5; TRBD2 matches at 8 bases. Trimming removed 6 bases from V and 5 bases from J; junction bases left unmatched: 8. The germline gives CDR1 DFQATT, CDR2 SNEGSKA (reference sequence). The length of the CDR3 is 13 residues. CDR3 bases: TGCAGTGCCGGGACTAGGATAGCGGAGACCCAGTACTTC. This translates into CSAGTRIAETQYF.

V and J are TRBV6-5 and TRBJ2-3; the D is unclear. The V end lost 0 bases, the J end lost 6 bases, and 10 bases lay between the germline ends. This CDR3 spans 14 amino acids. Germline CDR1 reads MNHEY; CDR2 reads SVGAGI. CDR3: CASSYSKRWDTQYF. As DNA, the CDR3 is TGTGCCAGCAGTTACTCGAAACGCTGGGATACGCAGTATTTT.

This clonotype was counted between two and nine times. The chain recombines TRBV15 with TRBJ2-5, with D perhaps TRBD2 (5 bases). CDR3 length: 12 residues. Germline loops: CDR1 LNHNV, CDR2 YYDKDF (reference sequence). V was trimmed by 5 bases and J by 8 bases, leaving 12 bases between them. For the CDR3, the DNA is TGTGCCACCAGCTCCCATCGGGAAACCCAGTACTTC. Translating it yields CATSSHRETQYF.

The DNA for the CDR3 is TGTGCCAGCAGTGGCAGGGAGAGAGAGCAGTTCTTC. Translation gives CASSGREREQFF. J is TRBJ2-1 and V is TRBV6-2 or TRBV6-3; either TRBD1 or TRBD2 may fit D (5 bases each). This CDR3 region has 12 residues. Germline V gene sequence: CDR1 MNHEY, CDR2 SVGEGT. V lost 5 bases to trimming and J lost 10 bases, with 12 bases between them.

The CDR3 reads CATSDSAIPGQETQYF. The CDR3 coding sequence is TGTGCCACCAGTGATTCGGCCATCCCGGGGCAAGAGACCCAGTACTTC. This chain links TRBV24-1 with TRBJ2-5; a weak D match, TRBD2 (5 bases). In germline, CDR1 is KGHDR, CDR2 SFDVKD. This CDR3 comprises 16 residues. Between the trimmed V and J ends, which lost 2 bases and 2 bases, there was a span of 14 bases.

V gene TRBV20-1 combines with J gene TRBJ2-7, with a possible D match to TRBD1 (5 bases). Trimming took 6 bases from V and 6 from J, leaving 12 bases between them. This CDR3 has 11 amino acids. From germline, CDR1 is DFQATT and CDR2 SNEGSKA (reference sequence). CDR3 amino acids: CSATRTTEQYF. The CDR3 DNA sequence: TGCAGTGCAACCAGGACAACCGAGCAGTACTTC.

The V call is TRBV12-3 or TRBV12-4, the J call TRBJ2-1, with 11 nucleotides matching TRBD2. The CDR3 consists of 14 residues. After removal of 7 bases from V and 9 bases from J, the junction contained 8 bases not matched to a gene. The CDR3 reads CASTLRLAGGEQFF. CDR3 DNA: TGTGCCAGCACCTTGAGGCTAGCGGGGGGTGAGCAGTTCTTC.

The chain joins TRBV9 to TRBJ2-1; no reliable D call. From germline, CDR1 is SGDLS and CDR2 YYNGEE. The V end was cut by 0 bases, the J end by 3 bases, with 10 bases between. This CDR3 comprises 15 residues. In DNA form, the CDR3 reads TGTGCCAGCAGCGTAGAAGGCGGTGACTACAATGAGCAGTTCTTC. Its translation: CASSVEGGDYNEQFF.

This chain links TRBV6-5 with TRBJ2-7, with D perhaps being TRBD1 or TRBD2 (5 bases each). Germline V gene sequence: CDR1 MNHEY, CDR2 SVGAGI. Trimming left V 0 bases short and J 8 bases short, with 11 bases between. This CDR3 comprises 13 residues. The CDR3 is CASSYSVGAKQYF. DNA for the CDR3: TGTGCCAGCAGTTACTCGGTCGGGGCGAAGCAGTACTTC.

The rearrangement joins TRBV18 to TRBJ1-1; TRBD1 is a possible D gene (6 bases). Germline assignment: CDR1 KGHSH and CDR2 LQKENI. Trimming shortened V by 4 bases and J by 2 bases, and 11 bases separated the two germline ends. This CDR3 contains 14 residues. CDR3 amino acids: CASSRKDRNTEAFF. DNA for the CDR3: TGTGCCAGCTCACGAAAGGACAGAAACACTGAAGCTTTCTTT.

The count of this clonotype is one. This chain uses TRBV18 with TRBJ2-7, with D tentatively TRBD1 or TRBD2 (5 bases each). CDR1 is KGHSH, CDR2 LQKENI, per germline. CDR3 length: 14 residues. V was pared by 3 bases and J by 7 bases, with 16 bases between. The CDR3, as DNA: TGTGCCAGCTCACCTCTCGGGACCGCTATTGAGCAGTACTTC. This encodes CASSPLGTAIEQYF.

The chain links TRBV5-1 to TRBJ1-1; a weak D match, TRBD1 (5 bases). Germline V gene data show CDR1 as SGHRS and CDR2 as YFSETQ. Trimming removed 5 bases from V and 1 base from J, with 12 bases in between. The CDR3 contains 14 residues. DNA for the CDR3: TGCGCCAGCAGAACCGGGGCGGGGAACACTGAAGCTTTCTTT. Translation gives CASRTGAGNTEAFF.

The table lists this clonotype with a count of one. This rearrangement joins TRBV2 to TRBJ2-5; 11 nucleotides agree with TRBD2. J lost 0 bases, V lost 6 bases, and 3 bases had no gene match. This CDR3 is built from 15 residues. Per the germline V gene, CDR1 is SNHLY and CDR2 is FYNNEI. The CDR3 nucleotides read TGTGCCAGCAGAGCGACTAGCGGGGACCAAGAGACCCAGTACTTC. Amino acid sequence: CASRATSGDQETQYF.

J is TRBJ2-3 and V is TRBV15; D not certain. The CDR3 loop spans 12 amino acids. Looked up from germline, CDR1 is LNHNV and CDR2 is YYDKDF (reference sequence). V lost 3 bases to trimming and J lost 6 bases, with 7 bases between them. CDR3 in amino acids: CATSRSRDTQYF. The CDR3 coding sequence is TGTGCCACCAGCAGGTCTAGGGATACGCAGTATTTT.